This T cell receptor beta chain originates from a study of blood T cell repertoires in COVID-19. The wider study: Spain, Italy and the United States supplied samples that represented acute and convalescent COVID-19.

Per the original methods: Reference gene primer amplification yielded estimated nucleated cell counts. Assay used: immunoSEQ multiplex PCR; TCRdb lists only in-frame clones, some missing. V, J and clone size were drawn from that table, and D and trimming were deduced from the DNA. The sample records about 220,000 clones, approximately 85% being singletons. The CDR3 is made up of 13 amino acids. CDR1 and CDR2 (germline): SNHLY, FYNNEI. V lost 6 bases, J lost 7 bases, and 3 bases stayed unmatched. One Seattle source followed patients from active infection through their disease course. V and J are TRBV2 and TRBJ1-6; TRBD1 aligns across 7 bases. The sample taken for sequencing was peripheral blood. This sequence was found in a woman between 65 and 79 years old with COVID-19, enrolled during active disease. CDR3 residues: CASRGTENSPLHF. The CDR3 region has the DNA TGTGCCAGCAGGGGGACAGAGAATTCACCCCTCCACTTT.